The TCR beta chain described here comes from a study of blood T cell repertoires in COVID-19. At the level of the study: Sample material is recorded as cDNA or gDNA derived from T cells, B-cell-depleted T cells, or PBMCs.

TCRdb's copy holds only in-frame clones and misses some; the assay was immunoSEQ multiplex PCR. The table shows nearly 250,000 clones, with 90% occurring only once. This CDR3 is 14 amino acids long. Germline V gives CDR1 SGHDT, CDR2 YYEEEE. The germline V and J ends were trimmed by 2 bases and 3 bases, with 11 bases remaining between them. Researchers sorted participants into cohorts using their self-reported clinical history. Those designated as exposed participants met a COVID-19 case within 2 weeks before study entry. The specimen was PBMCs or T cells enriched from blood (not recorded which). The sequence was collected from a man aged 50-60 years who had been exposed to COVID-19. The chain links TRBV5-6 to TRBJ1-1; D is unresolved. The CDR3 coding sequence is TGTGCCAGCAGCTTAAAACAGCTCTACACTGAAGCTTTCTTT. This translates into CASSLKQLYTEAFF.